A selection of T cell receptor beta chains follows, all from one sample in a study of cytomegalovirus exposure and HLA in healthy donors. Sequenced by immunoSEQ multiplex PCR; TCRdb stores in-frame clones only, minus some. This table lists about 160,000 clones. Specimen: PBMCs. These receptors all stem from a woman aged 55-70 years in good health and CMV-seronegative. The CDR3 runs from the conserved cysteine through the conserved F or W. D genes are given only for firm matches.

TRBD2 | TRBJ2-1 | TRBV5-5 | CASSATSGHNEQFF | TGTGCCAGCAGCGCGACTAGCGGTCACAATGAGCAGTTCTTC
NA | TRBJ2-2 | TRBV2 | CASSGENTGELFF | TGTGCCAGCTCCGGGGAAAACACCGGGGAGCTGTTTTTT
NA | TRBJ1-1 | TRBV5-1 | CASSSLGGGGTEAFF | TGCGCCAGCAGCTCTCTCGGAGGGGGGGGTACTGAAGCTTTCTTT
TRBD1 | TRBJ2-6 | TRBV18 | CASSLGQRSLFSGANVLTF | TGTGCCAGCTCACTGGGACAGAGGAGCCTTTTCTCTGGGGCCAACGTCCTGACTTTC
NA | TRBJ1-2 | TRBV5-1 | CASSQTPLKSYTF | TGCGCCAGCAGCCAGACACCCCTGAAGAGCTACACCTTC
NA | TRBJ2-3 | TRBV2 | CASSDPHGARARGRTDTQYF | TGTGCCAGCAGTGATCCCCACGGGGCGAGGGCAAGGGGGAGAACAGATACGCAGTATTTT
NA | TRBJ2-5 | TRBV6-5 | CASSPPGLRTETQYF | TGTGCCAGCAGTCCCCCGGGACTCAGAACAGAGACCCAGTACTTC
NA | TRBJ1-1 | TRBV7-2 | CASSLGGLNTEAFF | TGTGCCAGCAGCTTGGGGGGGCTGAACACTGAAGCTTTCTTT
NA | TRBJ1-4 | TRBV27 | CASSLSGTITFEKLFF | TGTGCCAGCAGTCTCTCCGGGACAATAACCTTCGAAAAACTGTTTTTT
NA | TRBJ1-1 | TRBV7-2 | CASSYTPNTEAFF | TGTGCCAGCAGTTACACACCGAACACTGAAGCTTTCTTT
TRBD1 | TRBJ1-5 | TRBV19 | CASSSRGLGNQPQHF | TGTGCCAGTAGTTCCAGGGGGCTCGGGAATCAGCCCCAGCATTTT
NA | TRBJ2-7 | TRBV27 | CATSDRSYEQYF | TGTGCCACTTCGGACAGAAGCTACGAGCAGTACTTC
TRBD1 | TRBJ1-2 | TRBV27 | CASSRQGVYGYTF | TGTGCCAGCAGTCGACAGGGGGTCTATGGCTACACCTTC
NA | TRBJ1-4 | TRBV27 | CASSYRGARSEKLFF | TGTGCCAGCAGTTATCGGGGGGCGCGAAGTGAAAAACTGTTTTTT
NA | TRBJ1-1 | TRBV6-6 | CASSYLGGNTEAFF | TGTGCCAGCAGTTACCTCGGCGGGAACACTGAAGCTTTCTTT
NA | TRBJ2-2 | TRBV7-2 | CASSLSGVQNTGELFF | TGTGCCAGCAGCTTATCGGGGGTTCAGAACACCGGGGAGCTGTTTTTT
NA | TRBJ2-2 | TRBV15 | CATSRVRGTGELFF | TGTGCCACCAGCAGAGTAAGAGGTACCGGGGAGCTGTTTTTT
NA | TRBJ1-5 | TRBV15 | CATSSQGQYQPQHF | TGTGCCACCAGCAGCCAGGGCCAGTATCAGCCCCAGCATTTT
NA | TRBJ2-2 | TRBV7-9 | CASSSVTGELFF | TGTGCCAGCAGCTCTGTCACCGGGGAGCTGTTTTTT
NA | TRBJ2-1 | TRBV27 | CASRGATYNEQFF | TGTGCCAGCCGGGGGGCCACTTACAATGAGCAGTTCTTC
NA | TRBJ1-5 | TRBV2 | CASSGPGGRLQPQHF | TGTGCCAGCTCGGGTCCCGGGGGAAGGCTCCAGCCCCAGCATTTT
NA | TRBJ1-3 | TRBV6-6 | CASSYSEVNSGNTIYF | TGTGCCAGCAGTTACTCAGAGGTGAACTCTGGAAACACCATATATTTT
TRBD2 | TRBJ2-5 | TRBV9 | CASSVTAGGVETQYF | TGTGCCAGCAGCGTAACGGCGGGGGGAGTGGAGACCCAGTACTTC
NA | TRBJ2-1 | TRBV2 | CASSVRESSYNEQFF | TGTGCCAGCAGTGTTCGGGAGAGCTCCTACAATGAGCAGTTCTTC
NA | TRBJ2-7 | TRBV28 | CASSSIPYEQYF | TGTGCCAGCAGTTCTATCCCCTACGAGCAGTACTTC
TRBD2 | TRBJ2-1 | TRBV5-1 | CASSPEGGASGDEQFF | TGCGCCAGCAGCCCGGAGGGAGGGGCTTCGGGCGATGAGCAGTTCTTC
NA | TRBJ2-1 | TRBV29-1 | CSVTEFLSYNEQFF | TGCAGCGTGACAGAGTTCCTCTCCTACAATGAGCAGTTCTTC
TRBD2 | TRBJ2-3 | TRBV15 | CATSKGGLADTDTQYF | TGTGCCACCAGCAAAGGGGGACTAGCGGACACAGATACGCAGTATTTT